The source of this T cell receptor beta chain is a study of human T cells and chemical hapten exposure. Sample time point: pre-sensitization, week 0. Specified treatment: therapeutic diphenylcyclopropenone sensitization with weekly scalp DPC. TCRdb re-called the RACE reads with MiXCR, one entry per CDR3 protein. Altogether nearly 110,000 distinct CDR3 sequences are present, approximately 12% being singletons, with the ten largest covering 1.5% to 2%. In its sample, this clonotype was seen a few times. This CDR3 is built from 14 residues. Per the germline V gene, CDR1 is SNHLY and CDR2 is FYNNEI. Trimming left V 6 bases short and J 11 bases short, with 19 bases between.

This chain joins TRBV2 and TRBJ1-4, with D possibly being TRBD1 (5 bases). This clonotype was obtained from a woman aged 45-65 years with alopecia areata. Some clones in this sample may be carry-over from other donors' samples. The sample in question was whole blood, obtained in connection with sensitization to the hapten diphenylcyclopropenone (DPC). Written as DNA, the CDR3 is TGTGCCAGCAGCGCTGCCGGGACCGCCGGGAAACTGTTTTTT. Encoded protein: CASSAAGTAGKLFF.